The following is a T cell receptor beta chain sequence with its context. The sample is drawn from a study of blood T cell repertoires in COVID-19. Study background: Some COVID-19 samples were acute and others convalescent; all came from the United States, Italy and Spain. Sources were T cells, B-cell-depleted T cells, or PBMCs; the material itself was cDNA or gDNA.

V lost 6 bases to trimming and J lost 4 bases, with 7 bases between them. Looked up from germline, CDR1 is SGHRS and CDR2 is YFSETQ. The CDR3 runs to 11 residues. Study processing details: Researchers report that nucleated cell counts were estimated from reference gene primer amplification. Repertoires were generated with immunoSEQ multiplex PCR, while TCRdb's copy carries only in-frame clones and drops some. V and J calls and clone size come straight from that table; D and trimming were deduced from the DNA. Of approximately 210,000 clones in the sample, 90% to 95% are singletons; the top ten hold around 1.2%.

The TCR was taken from a man aged 25-40 years with acute or convalescent COVID-19. The rearrangement links TRBV5-1 to TRBJ1-2; D gene uncertain. The sequencing input was peripheral blood. CDR3 nucleotide sequence: TGCGCCAGCAAACAAATCTATGGCTACACCTTC. Its protein is CASKQIYGYTF.